This TCR beta chain stems from a study of blood T cell repertoires in COVID-19. Study summary: The United States, Italy and Spain were the sources of the acute and convalescent COVID-19 samples. T cells, B-cell-depleted T cells, or PBMCs provided the cDNA or gDNA that served as material.

CDR3 length: 16 amino acids. Trimming at V came to 3 bases and at J to 7 bases, leaving 11 bases not matched to a gene. Germline-derived CDR1 and CDR2 are SGHRS and YFSETQ. As handled by the study authors: Reference gene primers were amplified, and this amplification served to estimate nucleated cell counts. The repertoire was sequenced with immunoSEQ multiplex PCR; TCRdb's copy has only in-frame clones and lacks some. The V and J calls and the clone size are those of that table, but D and trimming were determined from the DNA. The table shows 15,000 to 20,000 clones, with about 90% occurring only once.

The chain combines TRBV5-1 with TRBJ2-1; 9 bases are shared with TRBD2. Sequencing used peripheral blood. This clonotype was sampled from a human donor in a cohort sampled during active COVID-19. The CDR3 loop reads CASSSSPAGGRNEQFF. CDR3 sequence (DNA): TGCGCCAGCAGCTCCTCCCCCGCGGGGGGGCGGAATGAGCAGTTCTTC.